These T cell receptor beta chains were read from a single sample in a study of radiotherapy plus CTLA-4 blockade in lung cancer. Generated by immunoSEQ multiplex PCR, the TCRdb table keeps only in-frame clones and is missing some. Of roughly 100,000 clones in the sample, over 75% were seen once. Sequencing was performed on peripheral blood, taken from a patient treated with radiotherapy plus ipilimumab. Receptor source: a human donor with non-small cell lung cancer that progressed on radiotherapy plus ipilimumab. Some clones in this sample may be carry-over from other donors' samples. Both conserved end residues are part of each CDR3. The D gene is left open where the match is weak. A row's size may be missing; if present it is once, few, many or a size class.

V gene	J gene	clone size	D gene	CDR3 DNA	CDR3 protein
TRBV25-1	TRBJ2-2	.	TRBD2	TGTGCCAGCACACCCTCGGGGGGGCCTTTTGAGCTGTTTTTT	CASTPSGGPFELFF
TRBV5-1	TRBJ2-1	few	TRBD2	TGCGCCAGCAGCTTGATCGGACTAGCGGCCAATGAGCAGTTCTTC	CASSLIGLAANEQFF
TRBV5-4	TRBJ1-2	.	.	TGTGCCAGCAGCTCTCCGTGGGACAACTATGGCTACACCTTC	CASSSPWDNYGYTF
TRBV27	TRBJ2-7	.	TRBD2	TGTGCCAGCAGTTTATTAGCGGGGGTTCTCTACGAGCAGTACTTC	CASSLLAGVLYEQYF
TRBV2	TRBJ1-5	.	TRBD1	TGTGCCAGCGAGGCCGGACAGGGGGCAAGTCAGCCCCAGCATTTT	CASEAGQGASQPQHF
TRBV5-1	TRBJ1-5	few	.	TGCGCCAGCAGCTTGGGCCCATCTAATAGCAATCAGCCCCAGCATTTT	CASSLGPSNSNQPQHF
TRBV11-3	TRBJ2-3	.	TRBD2	TGTGCCAGCAGCCCGGGACTAGCGGGGGGTGATACGCAGTATTTT	CASSPGLAGGDTQYF
TRBV6-5	TRBJ1-2	.	.	TGTGCCAGCAGTTACGGGCGGAGTAACTATGGCTACACCTTC	CASSYGRSNYGYTF
TRBV5-5	TRBJ1-5	.	TRBD1	TGTGCCAGCAGGCGAGGGACGGACAGGGGGCGCCCTCAGCCCCAGCATTTT	CASRRGTDRGRPQPQHF
TRBV9	TRBJ2-7	.	.	TGTGCCAGCAGCGTAGGCCAGGGTACGGCCTACGAGCAGTACTTC	CASSVGQGTAYEQYF
TRBV5-4	TRBJ1-1	.	.	TGTGCCAGCAGCTTGGCGTCAGGGCGGAACACTGAAGCTTTCTTT	CASSLASGRNTEAFF
TRBV5-1	TRBJ2-1	.	.	TGCGCCAGCAGCTTGCAAGACGTCTCCTACAATGAGCAGTTCTTC	CASSLQDVSYNEQFF
TRBV14	TRBJ1-4	.	.	TGTGCCAGCACCCCTAGGGGGGTTTCGCGGCAGCCAAATGAAAAACTGTTTTTT	CASTPRGVSRQPNEKLFF
TRBV7-9	TRBJ2-5	once	TRBD1	TGTGCCAGCAGCTTAGGGACAGGATACCGGGAGACCCAGTACTTC	CASSLGTGYRETQYF
TRBV2	TRBJ2-3	once	TRBD2	TGTGCCACCGCACTCCGTGGGGGGGGTAGAGCAGATACGCAGTATTTT	CATALRGGGRADTQYF
TRBV11-1	TRBJ2-7	.	.	TGTGCCAGCAGCTTAGGGACAGATCCGACCTACGAGCAGTACTTC	CASSLGTDPTYEQYF
TRBV19	TRBJ2-5	few	.	TGTGCCAGTAGTATAGGGGGCAGGGCCAGGGAGACCCAGTACTTC	CASSIGGRARETQYF
TRBV6-6	TRBJ1-5	.	.	TGTGCCAGCAGTTACTCGGCGCAGAACAATCAGCCCCAGCATTTT	CASSYSAQNNQPQHF
TRBV9	TRBJ2-7	.	.	TGTGCCAGCAGCGTAGTTGGCACAGGGATGTTGTACGAGCAGTACTTC	CASSVVGTGMLYEQYF
TRBV28	TRBJ2-1	.	TRBD1	TGTGCCAGCACCGAGGGGGCGGAGTACAATGAGCAGTTCTTC	CASTEGAEYNEQFF
TRBV6-1	TRBJ2-3	.	TRBD2	TGTGCCAGCAGTGGACTAGCGGGGGGGCCAGATACGCAGTATTTT	CASSGLAGGPDTQYF
TRBV7-2	TRBJ2-1	.	.	TGTGCCAGCAGCGCTAACCCCGGGACTGGGGAGTTCTTC	CASSANPGTGEFF
TRBV7-3	TRBJ1-2	once	TRBD1	TGTGCCAGCAGCTATGACAGGGGGGCTGGCTACACCTTC	CASSYDRGAGYTF
TRBV27	TRBJ1-2	once	.	TGTGCCAGCAGTTTCTTCGGGGTAGGCGGCTACACCTTC	CASSFFGVGGYTF
TRBV9	TRBJ1-3	.	.	TGTGCCAGCTCCCTCTCTGGAAACACCATATATTTT	CASSLSGNTIYF
TRBV18	TRBJ2-7	.	TRBD1	TGTGCCAGCTCTCAACAGGGGTTGTACGAGCAGTACTTC	CASSQQGLYEQYF
TRBV18	TRBJ2-7	.	TRBD1	TGTGCCAGCTCACCACGACAGGGCCGCTCCTACGAGCAGTACTTC	CASSPRQGRSYEQYF
TRBV2	TRBJ1-2	.	TRBD1	TGTGCCAGAGAGGGGCCCGGGACAGGGGGCTCGGTGGCCTATGGCTACACCTTC	CAREGPGTGGSVAYGYTF
TRBV5-4	TRBJ2-2	.	TRBD1	TGTGCCAGCAGCTTAGACCGGGACAGGGGGCCTACCGGGGAGCTGTTTTTT	CASSLDRDRGPTGELFF
TRBV18	TRBJ2-7	.	.	TGTGCCAGCTCACCATGGGCTGGGAGCTCCTACGAGCAGTACTTC	CASSPWAGSSYEQYF
TRBV5-4	TRBJ1-2	.	.	TGTGCCAGCAGCTTGCGGGGAAACTATGGCTACACCTTC	CASSLRGNYGYTF
TRBV18	TRBJ1-4	few	.	TGTGCCAGCTCACCACGTGGAACTAATGAAAAACTGTTTTTT	CASSPRGTNEKLFF
TRBV6-5	TRBJ1-2	.	.	TGTGCCAGCAGTGTCTACAGGGAGTCCTATGGCTACACCTTC	CASSVYRESYGYTF
TRBV2	TRBJ1-1	.	.	TGTGCCAGCACCATGGACCTCAACACTGAAGCTTTCTTT	CASTMDLNTEAFF
TRBV7-9	TRBJ2-5	.	.	TGTGCCAGGTTAGGAGAGACCCAGTACTTC	CARLGETQYF
TRBV28	TRBJ2-3	.	.	TGTGCCAGCAGTTCCATGATGGGGTTGAGGACAGATACGCAGTATTTT	CASSSMMGLRTDTQYF
TRBV13	TRBJ1-6	.	.	TGTGCCAGCAGCTTAGGTCAGTTCGGATCACCCCTCCACTTT	CASSLGQFGSPLHF
TRBV7-9	TRBJ1-5	.	.	TGTGCCAGCAGCCAAGGGTATGGACAGCCCCAGCATTTT	CASSQGYGQPQHF
TRBV11-2	TRBJ2-5	.	TRBD1	TGTGCCAGCAGCGTAAGACCGGGACAGGGGTTCTTGGAGACCCAGTACTTC	CASSVRPGQGFLETQYF
TRBV7-9	TRBJ2-1	.	TRBD1	TGTGCCAGCAGCTTCCCTCTGACAGGGGGAACCTACAATGAGCAGTTCTTC	CASSFPLTGGTYNEQFF
TRBV4-1	TRBJ2-4	.	.	TGCGCCAGCAGCCAACTAGCGACATACATTCAGTACTTC	CASSQLATYIQYF
TRBV18	TRBJ2-7	few	.	TGTGCCAGCTCACCAGGGGTTTACGAGCAGTACTTC	CASSPGVYEQYF
TRBV19	TRBJ1-5	.	.	TGTGCCAGTAGTATAGATGGGGATAGCAATCAGCCCCAGCATTTT	CASSIDGDSNQPQHF
TRBV29-1	TRBJ1-2	.	TRBD1	TGCAGCGGTAGGGGACAGACGTTGGGCTACACCTTC	CSGRGQTLGYTF
TRBV5-1	TRBJ2-5	few	.	TGCGCCAGCACGAGGGCGGGGGCGGACCAAGAGACCCAGTACTTC	CASTRAGADQETQYF
TRBV7-2	TRBJ1-3	.	.	TGTGCCAGCAGCTTAGCATGGTTAGGGGGGCGCTCTGGAAACACCATATATTTT	CASSLAWLGGRSGNTIYF
TRBV27	TRBJ1-2	.	.	TGTGCCAGCAGTTTCACGGTAGACTATGGCTACACCTTC	CASSFTVDYGYTF
TRBV10-1	TRBJ2-7	.	TRBD2	TGCGCCAGCAGTCGAGCGGGAGAACCCTACGAGCAGTACTTC	CASSRAGEPYEQYF
TRBV29-1	TRBJ2-2	.	TRBD2	TGCAGCGTTAGGGATCCGGGACTAGCGGGGGTCGAGAACACCGGGGAGCTGTTTTTT	CSVRDPGLAGVENTGELFF
TRBV5-8	TRBJ2-5	.	.	TGTGCCAGCAGCTTGGGTCAAACCTGGTACCAAGAGACCCAGTACTTC	CASSLGQTWYQETQYF
TRBV6-6	TRBJ1-3	.	.	TGTGCCAGCAGTCCCCGGGGGCTCTCTGGAAACACCATATATTTT	CASSPRGLSGNTIYF
TRBV9	TRBJ2-3	.	.	TGTGCCAGCAGCGGGGGGAGCACAGATACGCAGTATTTT	CASSGGSTDTQYF
TRBV2	TRBJ1-5	.	TRBD1	TGTGCCAGCAGTGGAGGGACAGGCGAACAGCCCCAGCATTTT	CASSGGTGEQPQHF
TRBV4-3	TRBJ1-4	.	TRBD1	TGCGCCAGCAGCCAAGACAGGGGGAGGAGCTGGACTAATGAAAAACTGTTTTTT	CASSQDRGRSWTNEKLFF
TRBV7-3	TRBJ1-1	.	.	TGTGCCAGCAGCTCCAATGCGTATAACACTGAAGCTTTCTTT	CASSSNAYNTEAFF